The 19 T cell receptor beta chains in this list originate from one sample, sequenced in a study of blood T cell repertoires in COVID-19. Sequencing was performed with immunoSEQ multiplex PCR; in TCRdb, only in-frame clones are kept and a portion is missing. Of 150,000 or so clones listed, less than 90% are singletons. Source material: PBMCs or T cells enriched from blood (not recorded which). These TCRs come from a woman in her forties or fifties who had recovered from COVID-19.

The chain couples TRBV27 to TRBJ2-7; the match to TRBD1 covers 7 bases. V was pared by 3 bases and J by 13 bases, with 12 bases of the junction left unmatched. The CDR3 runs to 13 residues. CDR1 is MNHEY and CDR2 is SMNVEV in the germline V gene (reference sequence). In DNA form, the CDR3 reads TGTGCCAGCAGTTTTCAACTACAGGGGCGCGTTTACTTC. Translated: CASSFQLQGRVYF.

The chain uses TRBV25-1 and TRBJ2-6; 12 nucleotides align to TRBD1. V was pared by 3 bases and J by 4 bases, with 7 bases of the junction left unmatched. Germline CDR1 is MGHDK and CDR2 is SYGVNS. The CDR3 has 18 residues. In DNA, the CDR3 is TGTGCCAGCAGTGATACGGGACAGGGGGCGCCCGGGGCCAACGTCCTGACTTTC. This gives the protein CASSDTGQGAPGANVLTF.

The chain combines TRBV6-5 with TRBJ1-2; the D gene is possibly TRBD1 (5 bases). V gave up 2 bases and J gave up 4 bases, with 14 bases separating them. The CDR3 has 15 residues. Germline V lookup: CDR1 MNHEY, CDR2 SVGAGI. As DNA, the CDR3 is TGTGCCAGCAGTTACAAGTTGGAAGGGGTCTATGGCTACACCTTC. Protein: CASSYKLEGVYGYTF.

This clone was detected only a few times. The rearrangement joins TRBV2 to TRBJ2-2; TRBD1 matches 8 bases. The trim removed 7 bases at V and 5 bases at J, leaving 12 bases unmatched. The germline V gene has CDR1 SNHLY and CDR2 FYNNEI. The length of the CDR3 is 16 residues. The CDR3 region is CASNVWAGGGTGELFF. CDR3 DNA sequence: TGTGCCAGCAACGTATGGGCAGGGGGCGGGACCGGGGAGCTGTTTTTT.

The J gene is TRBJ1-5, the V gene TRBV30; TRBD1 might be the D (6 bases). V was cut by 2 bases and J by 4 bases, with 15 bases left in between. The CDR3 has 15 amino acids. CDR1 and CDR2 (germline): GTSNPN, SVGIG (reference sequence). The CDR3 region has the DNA TGTGCCTGGAGTCGGGACACCAAACCGAATCAGCCCCAGCATTTT. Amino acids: CAWSRDTKPNQPQHF. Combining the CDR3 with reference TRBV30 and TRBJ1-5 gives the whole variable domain SQTIHQWPATLVQPVGSPLSLECTVEGTSNPNLYWYRQAAGRGLQLLFYSVGIGQISSEVPQNLSASRPQDRQFILSSKKLLLSDSGFYLCAWSRDTKPNQPQHFGDGTRLSIL.

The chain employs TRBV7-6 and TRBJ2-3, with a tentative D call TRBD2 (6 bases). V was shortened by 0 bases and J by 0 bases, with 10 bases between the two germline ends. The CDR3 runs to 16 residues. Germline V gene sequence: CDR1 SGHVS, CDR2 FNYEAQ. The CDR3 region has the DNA TGTGCCAGCAGCTTAGCGCCTCGGGAGAGCACAGATACGCAGTATTTT. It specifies CASSLAPRESTDTQYF.

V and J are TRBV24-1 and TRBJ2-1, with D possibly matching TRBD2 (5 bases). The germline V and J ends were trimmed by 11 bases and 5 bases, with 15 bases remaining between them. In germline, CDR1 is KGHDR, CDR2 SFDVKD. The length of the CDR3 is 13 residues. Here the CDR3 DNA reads TGTGCCAGCTCCGGACCGGGGAACAATGAGCAGTTCTTC. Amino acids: CASSGPGNNEQFF.

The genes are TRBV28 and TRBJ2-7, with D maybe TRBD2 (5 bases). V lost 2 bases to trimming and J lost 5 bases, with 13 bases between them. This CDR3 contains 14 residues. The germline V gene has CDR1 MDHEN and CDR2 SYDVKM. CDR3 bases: TGTGCCAGCAGTTTACGCGGGTCTCGGCACGAGCAGTACTTC. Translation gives CASSLRGSRHEQYF.

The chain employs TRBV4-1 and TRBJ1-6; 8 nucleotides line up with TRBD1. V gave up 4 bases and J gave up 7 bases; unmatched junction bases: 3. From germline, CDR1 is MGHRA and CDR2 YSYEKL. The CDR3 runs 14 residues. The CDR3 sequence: CASSPGQGNSPLHF. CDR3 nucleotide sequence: TGCGCCAGCAGCCCAGGACAGGGCAATTCACCCCTCCACTTT.

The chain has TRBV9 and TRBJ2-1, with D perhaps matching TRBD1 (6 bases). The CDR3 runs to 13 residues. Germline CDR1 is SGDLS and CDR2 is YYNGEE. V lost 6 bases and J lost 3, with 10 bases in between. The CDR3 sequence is CASTGAIYNEQFF. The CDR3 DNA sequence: TGTGCCAGCACAGGGGCCATCTACAATGAGCAGTTCTTC.

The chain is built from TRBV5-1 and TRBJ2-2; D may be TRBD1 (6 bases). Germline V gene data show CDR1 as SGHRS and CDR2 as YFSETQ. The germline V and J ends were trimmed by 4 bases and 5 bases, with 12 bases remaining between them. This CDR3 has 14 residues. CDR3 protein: CASSRTGFTGELFF. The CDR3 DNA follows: TGCGCCAGCAGCCGAACAGGGTTTACCGGGGAGCTGTTTTTT.

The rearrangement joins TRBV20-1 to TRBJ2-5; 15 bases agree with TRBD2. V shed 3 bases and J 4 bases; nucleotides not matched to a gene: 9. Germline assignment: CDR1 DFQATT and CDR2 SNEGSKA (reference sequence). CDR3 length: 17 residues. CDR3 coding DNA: TGCAGTGCTAGTCCCGGACTAGCGGGAGGGCCGAGAGAGACCCAGTACTTC. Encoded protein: CSASPGLAGGPRETQYF.

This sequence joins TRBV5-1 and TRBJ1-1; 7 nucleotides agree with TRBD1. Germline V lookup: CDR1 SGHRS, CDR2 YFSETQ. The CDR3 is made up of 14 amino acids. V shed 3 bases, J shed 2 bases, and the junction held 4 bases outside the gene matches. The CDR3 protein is CASSWDSSNTEAFF. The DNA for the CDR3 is TGCGCCAGCAGCTGGGACAGTTCCAACACTGAAGCTTTCTTT. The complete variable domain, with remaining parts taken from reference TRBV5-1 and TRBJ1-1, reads KAGVTQTPRYLIKTRGQQVTLSCSPISGHRSVSWYQQTPGQGLQFLFEYFSETQRNKGNFPGRFSGRQFSNSRSEMNVSTLELGDSALYLCASSWDSSNTEAFFGQGTRLTVV.

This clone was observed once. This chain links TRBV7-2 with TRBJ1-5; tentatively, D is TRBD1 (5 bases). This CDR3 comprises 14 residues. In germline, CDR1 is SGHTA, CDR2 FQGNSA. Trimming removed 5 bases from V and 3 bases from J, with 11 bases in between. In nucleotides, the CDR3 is TGTGCCAGCAGCCCCGGGGGGTTCAATCAGCCCCAGCATTTT. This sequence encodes CASSPGGFNQPQHF.

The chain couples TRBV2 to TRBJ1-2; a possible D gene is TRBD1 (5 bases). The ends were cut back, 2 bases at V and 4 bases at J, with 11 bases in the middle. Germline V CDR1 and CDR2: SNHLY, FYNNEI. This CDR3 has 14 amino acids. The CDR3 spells CASSERARAYGYTF. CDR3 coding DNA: TGTGCCAGCAGTGAAAGGGCCAGGGCCTATGGCTACACCTTC.

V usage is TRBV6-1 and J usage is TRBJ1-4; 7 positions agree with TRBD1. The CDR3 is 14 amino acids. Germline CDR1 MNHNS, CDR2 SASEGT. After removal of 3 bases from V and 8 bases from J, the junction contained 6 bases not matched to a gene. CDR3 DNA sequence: TGTGCCAGCAGTGACAGGGGGTTAGGGGAAAAACTGTTTTTT. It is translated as CASSDRGLGEKLFF.

CDR3 coding DNA: TGTGCCAGCAGTTCAACTAGCGGGAGCTACGAGCAGTACTTC. Protein sequence: CASSSTSGSYEQYF. V gene TRBV27 combines with J gene TRBJ2-7; the match to TRBD2 covers 11 bases. V gave up 4 bases and J gave up 3 bases; unmatched junction bases: 2. There are 14 residues in the CDR3. Germline CDR1 is MNHEY and CDR2 is SMNVEV (reference sequence).

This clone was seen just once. The chain's CDR3 is CASSKSLTGTGADLHTDTQYF. DNA of the CDR3: TGTGCCAGTAGTAAATCCCTTACTGGGACAGGCGCAGACCTCCACACAGATACGCAGTATTTT. The gene calls are TRBV19 and TRBJ2-3; 8 bases match TRBD1. Germline assignment: CDR1 LNHDA and CDR2 SQIVND (reference sequence). The CDR3 has 21 amino acids. Trimming at V came to 4 bases and at J to 2 bases, leaving 23 bases not matched to a gene.

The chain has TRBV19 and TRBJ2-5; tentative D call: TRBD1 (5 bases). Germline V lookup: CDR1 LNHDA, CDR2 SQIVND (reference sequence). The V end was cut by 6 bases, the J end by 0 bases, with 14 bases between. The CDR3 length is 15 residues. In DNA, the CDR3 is TGTGCCAGTAGCTCCCAGGGCTGGTACCAAGAGACCCAGTACTTC. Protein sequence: CASSSQGWYQETQYF.